These 23 T cell receptor beta chains were all obtained from the same sample, sequenced in a study of response to subunit inactivated influenza vaccine. TCRdb re-analysed the RT-PCR reads in MiXCR, keeping a single row per CDR3 protein. Of roughly 790,000 distinct CDR3 sequences listed, around 20% are singletons. The sample was PBMCs from blood, taken more than 4 days after vaccination. The receptors were sampled from a middle-aged man who received an inactivated influenza vaccine.

The chain links TRBV29-1 to TRBJ1-2; 8 bases match TRBD1. This CDR3 has 13 amino acids. Germline V gene data show CDR1 as SQVTM and CDR2 as ANQGSEA. The junction had 7 bases not matched to a gene; V was cut back by 6 bases and J by 4 bases. CDR3 protein: CSVPGTGAYGYTF. CDR3 bases: TGCAGCGTCCCCGGGACAGGAGCCTATGGCTACACCTTC.

This chain uses TRBV7-9 with TRBJ1-6, with 9 positions matching TRBD1. The germline gives CDR1 SEHNR, CDR2 FQNEAQ (reference sequence). The V and J ends lost 4 bases and 5 bases, in that order; junction bases with no gene match: 0. This CDR3 has 14 residues. In DNA form, the CDR3 reads TGTGCCAGCAGCTGGACAGGGGATAATTCACCCCTCCACTTT. Its protein is CASSWTGDNSPLHF.

The chain employs TRBV20-1 and TRBJ2-7; D gene ambiguous. The CDR3 runs 12 residues. Germline CDR1 DFQATT, CDR2 SNEGSKA (reference sequence). Trimming removed 6 bases at V and 7 bases at J, with 16 bases between. The CDR3, as DNA: TGCAGTGCGACACTCACGACCGGAGAGCAGTACTTC. This codes for CSATLTTGEQYF.

This CDR3 reads CASRAGRSGANVLTF. The CDR3 nucleotides are TGTGCCAGCAGAGCCGGACGCTCTGGGGCCAACGTCCTGACTTTC. V gene TRBV2 combines with J gene TRBJ2-6; D gene uncertain. The CDR3 has 15 amino acids. Trimming stripped 6 bases from V and 0 bases from J, with 9 bases between. Germline CDR1 is SNHLY and CDR2 is FYNNEI.

This chain uses TRBV15 with TRBJ2-1; D might be TRBD2 (5 bases). Trimming took 0 bases from V and 9 from J, leaving 18 bases between them. Germline assignment: CDR1 LNHNV and CDR2 YYDKDF (reference sequence). The CDR3 is 16 residues long. The DNA for the CDR3 is TGTGCCACCAGCAGAGATAGAGGGAGTTCAATGATTGAGCAGTTCTTC. This translates into CATSRDRGSSMIEQFF.

The rearrangement joins TRBV3-1 to TRBJ2-7; D is tentatively TRBD1 or TRBD2 (5 bases each). The V and J ends lost 5 bases and 0 bases respectively, with 14 bases between them. Germline loops: CDR1 LGHDT, CDR2 YNNKEL (reference sequence). This CDR3 is built from 15 residues. CDR3 in amino acids: CASSTGATGSYEQYF. The CDR3 bases are TGTGCCAGCAGCACCGGGGCTACCGGCTCCTACGAGCAGTACTTC.

This clonotype showed up just a few times. V and J are TRBV6-2 or TRBV6-3 and TRBJ2-3; D is ambiguous. Trimming took off 6 bases at V and 4 bases at J, with 8 bases between the two ends. This CDR3 spans 12 amino acids. The germline V gene has CDR1 MNHEY and CDR2 SVGEGT. The CDR3 nucleotides are TGTGCCAGCAGGCAACTTCCAGATACGCAGTATTTT. Its protein product is CASRQLPDTQYF.

This sequence joins TRBV7-9 and TRBJ1-2; D unclear. The CDR3 runs 11 residues. The V and J ends lost 4 bases and 8 bases respectively, with 8 bases between them. CDR1 is SEHNR, CDR2 FQNEAQ, per germline (reference sequence). DNA for the CDR3: TGTGCCAGCAGCTCGCAAATGGGCTACACCTTC. Its protein is CASSSQMGYTF.

The genes are TRBV28 and TRBJ1-1; 7 positions match TRBD1. Looked up from germline, CDR1 is MDHEN and CDR2 is SYDVKM. Germline trimming cut 7 bases from V and 0 bases from J; bases unmatched to any gene: 11. The CDR3 is made up of 16 amino acids. The CDR3 here is CASTNPGGSMNTEAFF. CDR3 coding DNA: TGTGCCAGCACTAACCCAGGGGGTTCGATGAACACTGAAGCTTTCTTT.

The J gene is TRBJ2-2, the V gene TRBV5-1; 7 bases line up with TRBD1. The V gene's germline CDR1 is SGHRS and CDR2 YFSETQ. The CDR3 has 13 amino acids. Trimming removed 4 bases from V and 8 bases from J; junction bases left unmatched: 5. CDR3 DNA: TGCGCCAGCAGCGGGACAGTTGATGGGGAGCTGTTTTTT. This codes for CASSGTVDGELFF.

The V call is TRBV12-3 or TRBV12-4, the J call TRBJ2-3, with D tentatively TRBD1 or TRBD2 (5 bases each). This CDR3 spans 19 amino acids. V lost 11 bases to trimming and J lost 3 bases, with 33 bases between them. CDR3: CACCLARGGLRIGTDTQYF. CDR3 sequence (DNA): TGTGCCTGCTGTTTAGCGCGTGGGGGTCTTCGGATAGGAACAGATACGCAGTATTTT.

This clonotype was observed a few times. CDR3: CASSGRQGAIYEQYF. The DNA of the CDR3 is TGTGCCAGCAGTGGGCGGCAGGGGGCTATATACGAGCAGTACTTC. The chain is built from TRBV28 and TRBJ2-7, with 8 bases matching TRBD1. J lost 4 bases, V lost 5 bases, and 10 bases had no gene match. This CDR3 comprises 15 residues. Germline V gene lookup returns CDR1 MDHEN and CDR2 SYDVKM.

The J gene is TRBJ2-7, the V gene TRBV5-1; D is unresolved. Germline CDR1 reads SGHRS; CDR2 reads YFSETQ. V was cut by 2 bases and J by 5 bases, with 11 bases left in between. The CDR3 covers 13 residues. The CDR3 region has the DNA TGCGCCAGCAGCTTCGGTGGATTCAACGAGCAGTACTTC. Translated, it gives CASSFGGFNEQYF.

The V and J genes are TRBV9 and TRBJ2-7; D is uncertain. V dropped 0 bases and J dropped 6 bases, with 7 bases sitting between them. Looked up from germline, CDR1 is SGDLS and CDR2 is YYNGEE. The CDR3 has 12 amino acids. In DNA form, the CDR3 reads TGTGCCAGCAGCGTAGTTGCAGGCGAGCAGTACTTC. It yields the protein CASSVVAGEQYF.

In its sample, this clonotype was seen a few times. The chain couples TRBV5-1 to TRBJ2-7; the D is unclear. The CDR3 extends over 14 amino acids. The ends were cut back, 0 bases at V and 2 bases at J, with 9 bases in the middle. The germline CDR1 and CDR2 sequences are SGHRS and YFSETQ. This chain's CDR3 is CASSLVYAAYEQYF. CDR3 coding DNA: TGCGCCAGCAGCTTGGTGTACGCAGCCTACGAGCAGTACTTC.

The J gene is TRBJ2-5, the V gene TRBV6-2 or TRBV6-3; D not certain. The V gene's germline CDR1 is MNHEY and CDR2 SVGEGT. The CDR3 runs to 11 residues. Trimming pared 3 bases from V and 6 bases from J, leaving 5 bases between. CDR3 bases: TGTGCCAGCAGTTATTACCAGACCCAGTACTTC. Translation gives CASSYYQTQYF.

The rearrangement links TRBV3-1 to TRBJ2-7, with 8 positions matching TRBD2. The length of the CDR3 is 16 residues. In germline, CDR1 is LGHDT, CDR2 YNNKEL (reference sequence). V lost 4 bases to trimming and J lost 4 bases; unmatched junction nucleotides: 12. CDR3 loop: CASSRAGRARVYEQYF. The CDR3 coding sequence is TGTGCCAGCAGCCGGGCCGGGAGGGCCCGTGTGTACGAGCAGTACTTC.

This clonotype was observed a few times. The chain recombines TRBV5-1 with TRBJ2-1; 8 bases map to TRBD2. The V gene's germline CDR1 is SGHRS and CDR2 YFSETQ. V trimming: 0 bases; J trimming: 3 bases; junction bases outside the gene matches: 5. This CDR3 has 16 residues. The CDR3 region has the DNA TGCGCCAGCAGCTTGGTCGCGCGGGAGGACTACAATGAGCAGTTCTTC. As protein: CASSLVAREDYNEQFF.

This clonotype was detected only a few times. This sequence joins TRBV20-1 and TRBJ2-3; D call uncertain. The CDR3 runs to 11 residues. Germline loops: CDR1 DFQATT, CDR2 SNEGSKA (reference sequence). Trimming took 5 bases from V and 6 from J, leaving 9 bases between them. The CDR3 is CSADRQDTQYF. CDR3 nucleotides: TGCAGTGCTGACCGCCAGGATACGCAGTATTTT.

This chain links TRBV6-5 with TRBJ1-1; D possibly corresponds to TRBD1 (6 bases). Trimming removed 2 bases at V and 5 bases at J, with 15 bases between. CDR1 and CDR2 (germline): MNHEY, SVGAGI. The CDR3 runs to 15 residues. CDR3 in DNA: TGTGCCAGCAGTTACCCGGGCAGGGGTACTACTGAAGCTTTCTTT. Residues: CASSYPGRGTTEAFF.

The rearrangement uses TRBV20-1 and TRBJ2-2; TRBD2 matches at 7 bases. J gave up 8 bases and V 3 bases, and 12 bases lay outside the gene matches. CDR1 and CDR2 (germline): DFQATT, SNEGSKA (reference sequence). This CDR3 is built from 15 residues. As DNA, the CDR3 is TGCAGTGCTAGCGGTCCAGCGGGGACTTCGGGGGAGCTGTTTTTT. It codes for CSASGPAGTSGELFF.

This clonotype occurred a few times. This chain connects TRBV29-1 to TRBJ1-4, with D possibly matching TRBD1 (5 bases). V lost 6 bases and J 4 bases, leaving 9 bases between the germline ends. CDR1 is SQVTM and CDR2 is ANQGSEA in the germline V gene. The length of the CDR3 is 12 residues. The DNA for the CDR3 is TGCAGCGTCGGGGACCTTAATGAAAAACTGTTTTTT. The encoded protein is CSVGDLNEKLFF. The full variable domain, with the rest looked up from reference TRBV29-1 and TRBJ1-4, is SAVISQKPSRDICQRGTSLTIQCQVDSQVTMMFWYRQQPGQSLTLIATANQGSEATYESGFVIDKFPISRPNLTFSTLTVSNMSPEDSSIYLCSVGDLNEKLFFGSGTQLSVL.

This chain connects TRBV20-1 to TRBJ2-5; a weak D match, TRBD2 (6 bases). The V gene lost 8 bases and the J gene lost 6 bases, with 19 bases spanning the gap. Germline CDR1 reads DFQATT; CDR2 reads SNEGSKA (reference sequence). CDR3 length: 13 amino acids. CDR3 DNA sequence: TGCAGTCCCTGGGGCGGGGCCTACAAGACCCAGTACTTC. Protein product: CSPWGGAYKTQYF.